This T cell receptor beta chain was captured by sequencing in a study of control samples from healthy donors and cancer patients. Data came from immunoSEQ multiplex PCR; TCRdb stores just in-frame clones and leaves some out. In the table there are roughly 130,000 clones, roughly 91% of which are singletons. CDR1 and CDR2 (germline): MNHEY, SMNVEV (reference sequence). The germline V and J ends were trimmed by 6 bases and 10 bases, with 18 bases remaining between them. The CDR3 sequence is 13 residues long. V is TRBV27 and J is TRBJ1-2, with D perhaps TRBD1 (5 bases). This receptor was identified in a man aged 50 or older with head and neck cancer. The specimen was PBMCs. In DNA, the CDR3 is TGTGCCAGCAGGTTCTCGGGACGGCTAGACTACACCTTC. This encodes CASRFSGRLDYTF.